The 24 T cell receptor beta chains reported below all come from one sample, sequenced in a study of cytomegalovirus exposure and HLA in healthy donors. Only in-frame clones appear in the TCRdb table, and some are missing; sequencing was by immunoSEQ multiplex PCR. The sample includes approximately 160,000 clones, about 90% of them seen just once. Sequencing was performed on PBMCs. The receptor source for this set is a woman between 18 and 29 years old in good health and CMV-seropositive.

In DNA, the CDR3 is TGTGCCAGCAGCGAGGGGAACACTGAAGCTTTCTTT. It is translated as CASSEGNTEAFF. V and J are TRBV5-6 and TRBJ1-1; D gene uncertain. The V and J ends lost 4 bases and 1 base respectively, with 5 bases between them. The CDR3 spans 12 residues. Germline loops: CDR1 SGHDT, CDR2 YYEEEE.

The rearrangement links TRBV6-1 to TRBJ1-2; possibly TRBD1 for D (5 bases). This CDR3 has 13 amino acids. Germline values: CDR1 MNHNS, CDR2 SASEGT. V lost 3 bases and J 4 bases, leaving 9 bases between the germline ends. CDR3 in DNA: TGTGCCAGCAGTGATGGGGCCAGCTATGGCTACACCTTC. This gives the protein CASSDGASYGYTF.

The rearrangement joins TRBV7-8 to TRBJ2-7; 7 positions match TRBD2. The CDR3 is made up of 15 amino acids. CDR1 SGHVS and CDR2 FQNEAQ come from the germline V gene. V shed 5 bases, J shed 5 bases, and the junction held 12 bases outside the gene matches. CDR3 sequence (DNA): TGTGCCAGCAGCCCTACAAGGACTAGGAATCACGAGCAGTACTTC. Translation gives CASSPTRTRNHEQYF.

This sequence joins TRBV5-4 and TRBJ2-5; D possibly corresponds to TRBD2 (6 bases). The CDR3 runs 14 residues. The germline gives CDR1 SGHNT, CDR2 YYREEE (reference sequence). Deletions cut 0 bases from V and 1 base from J, with 7 bases between. CDR3 in amino acids: CASSLGRGQETQYF. In DNA form, the CDR3 reads TGTGCCAGCAGCTTGGGGCGGGGCCAAGAGACCCAGTACTTC.

The V call is TRBV19, the J call TRBJ1-1; no firm D call. CDR3 length: 18 residues. CDR1 is LNHDA, CDR2 SQIVND, per germline (reference sequence). Trimming removed 3 bases from V and 5 bases from J, with 25 bases in between. The CDR3 nucleotides are TGTGCCAGTAGTATTTTCTCCGCCTGGCAGGAAGGTGGTACTGAAGCTTTCTTT. This codes for CASSIFSAWQEGGTEAFF.

The chain carries TRBV6-4 and TRBJ1-1, with 8 bases aligning to TRBD1. This CDR3 comprises 14 residues. Germline CDR1 MRHNA, CDR2 SNTAGT. V lost 6 bases and J lost 0; bases outside the gene matches: 3. CDR3: CASSMTGVNTEAFF. The CDR3 DNA follows: TGTGCCAGCAGCATGACAGGGGTGAACACTGAAGCTTTCTTT.

The count of this clone is one. The V gene is TRBV21-1, the J gene TRBJ2-7; the D call in the table, TRBD2, was not verified against the DNA. TRBV21-1 is designated a pseudogene. This CDR3 spans 15 amino acids. CDR3 sequence reads: CASSKVEESSYEQYF. The CDR3 DNA sequence: TGTGCCAGCAGCAAAGTGGAGGAGAGCTCCTACGAGCAGTACTTC.

The rearrangement joins TRBV5-4 to TRBJ1-2; the D gene is possibly TRBD1 (5 bases). Germline V gene data show CDR1 as SGHNT and CDR2 as YYREEE (reference sequence). With 0 bases removed from V and 4 bases from J, the gap between germline ends came to 19 bases. The CDR3 length is 17 residues. The CDR3 nucleotides are TGTGCCAGCAGCTTGGAAGCCGACAGAACCTCCCTCTATGGCTACACCTTC. This sequence encodes CASSLEADRTSLYGYTF.

This rearrangement joins TRBV5-4 to TRBJ1-2; the D gene is possibly TRBD1 (6 bases). CDR3 length: 14 residues. Germline CDR1 reads SGHNT; CDR2 reads YYREEE (reference sequence). Trimming took 5 bases from V and 4 from J, leaving 15 bases between them. The CDR3 here is CASRPQGKVYGYTF. The CDR3 DNA is TGTGCCAGCAGGCCGCAGGGGAAAGTCTATGGCTACACCTTC.

The V gene is TRBV2, the J gene TRBJ2-1, with 7 bases lining up with TRBD2. Germline V gives CDR1 SNHLY, CDR2 FYNNEI. The CDR3 contains 13 residues. Germline trimming cut 4 bases from V and 14 bases from J; bases unmatched to any gene: 11. The CDR3 nucleotides read TGTGCCAGCAGTGGTTCCCGGGACTATTTTAAGTTCTTC. Amino acid sequence: CASSGSRDYFKFF.

The chain carries TRBV4-3 and TRBJ2-7; TRBD2 might be the D (6 bases). The germline CDR1 and CDR2 sequences are LGHNA and YSLEER. The CDR3 spans 15 residues. V lost 0 bases and J 2 bases, leaving 11 bases between the germline ends. The CDR3: CASSQEGRQAYEQYF. The CDR3 DNA reads TGCGCCAGCAGCCAAGAGGGGAGGCAGGCCTACGAGCAGTACTTC.

About this clone itself: This sequence may be a read error, since a much larger clone differs from it by one base. This chain joins TRBV5-1 and TRBJ2-7, with 9 bases identical to TRBD1. Looked up from germline, CDR1 is SGHRS and CDR2 is YFSETQ. V lost 4 bases to trimming and J lost 3 bases; unmatched junction nucleotides: 5. The CDR3 loop spans 14 amino acids. CDR3 sequence reads: CASSPGTGSYEQYF. For the CDR3, the DNA is TGCGCCAGCAGCCCCGGGACAGGGAGCTACGAGCAGTACTTC.

V gene TRBV6-6 combines with J gene TRBJ1-1, with TRBD1 as a possible D gene (6 bases). V lost 5 bases to trimming and J lost 0 bases, with 10 bases between them. The length of the CDR3 is 14 residues. In germline, CDR1 is MNHNY, CDR2 SVGAGI (reference sequence). CDR3 sequence reads: CASSQDSLNTEAFF. CDR3 sequence (DNA): TGTGCCAGCAGTCAGGACAGCCTGAACACTGAAGCTTTCTTT.

The chain combines TRBV7-9 with TRBJ1-4, with 10 positions matching TRBD1. The trim removed 0 bases at V and 6 bases at J, leaving 1 base unmatched. CDR3 length equals 15 residues. Germline V lookup: CDR1 SEHNR, CDR2 FQNEAQ (reference sequence). CDR3 protein: CASSLAGTGDEKLFF. For the CDR3, the DNA is TGTGCCAGCAGCTTAGCTGGGACAGGGGATGAAAAACTGTTTTTT.

This chain links TRBV4-1 with TRBJ2-1; D may be TRBD1 (5 bases). This CDR3 comprises 14 residues. The germline CDR1 and CDR2 sequences are MGHRA and YSYEKL. V lost 1 base to trimming and J lost 7 bases, with 11 bases between them. As DNA, the CDR3 is TGCGCCAGCAGCCAAGGACAGACCGGGAATGAGCAGTTCTTC. Amino acid sequence: CASSQGQTGNEQFF.

V usage is TRBV10-1 and J usage is TRBJ1-5, with 7 bases lining up with TRBD1. Germline CDR1 is WNHNN and CDR2 is SYGVQD (reference sequence). The CDR3 spans 16 residues. The J segment lost 7 bases and the V segment lost 8 bases, leaving 17 bases of the junction unmatched. CDR3 residues: CASPEVDRAGSQPQHF. The CDR3, as DNA: TGCGCCAGCCCTGAGGTCGACAGGGCGGGAAGCCAGCCCCAGCATTTT.

The chain carries TRBV6-1 and TRBJ1-5; TRBD1 is a possible D gene (5 bases). Germline loops: CDR1 MNHNS, CDR2 SASEGT. This CDR3 has 15 residues. V was pared by 10 bases and J by 2 bases, with 18 bases between. CDR3: CATTRGIGGNQPQHF. CDR3 DNA: TGTGCCACCACCCGGGGGATCGGGGGCAATCAGCCCCAGCATTTT.

The rearrangement links TRBV4-2 to TRBJ2-1, with 13 nucleotides matching TRBD2. Germline assignment: CDR1 LGHNA and CDR2 YNFKEQ. The ends lost 1 base at V and 14 bases at J; junction bases unmatched: 8. The CDR3 consists of 15 residues. CDR3 coding DNA: TGTGCCAGCAGCCAAGGACTAGCGGGGGGCATCAAGAAGTTCTTC. It codes for CASSQGLAGGIKKFF.

The genes are TRBV10-3 and TRBJ2-7; a possible D gene is TRBD1 (6 bases). Between the trimmed V and J ends, which lost 2 bases and 3 bases, there was a span of 17 bases. The CDR3 length is 16 residues. In germline, CDR1 is ENHRY, CDR2 SYGVKD. CDR3 residues: CAISEPEDSEDYEQYF. The CDR3 DNA is TGTGCCATCAGTGAGCCCGAGGACAGTGAGGACTACGAGCAGTACTTC.

The CDR3 loop is CASGTDRAYGYTF. CDR3 coding DNA: TGTGCTAGTGGCACCGACAGAGCCTATGGCTACACCTTC. The rearrangement joins TRBV12-5 to TRBJ1-2, with a possible D match to TRBD1 (5 bases). V was shortened by 6 bases and J by 4 bases, with 12 bases between the two germline ends. The germline gives CDR1 LGHNT, CDR2 FRNRAP. CDR3 size: 13 residues.

The chain uses TRBV6-1 and TRBJ2-7, with TRBD1 matching over 8 bases. With V trimmed by 1 base and J by 2 bases, 7 bases remained unmatched. The CDR3 contains 16 residues. Germline V gene data show CDR1 as MNHNS and CDR2 as SASEGT. CDR3 DNA sequence: TGTGCCAGCAGTGAAGGACTGGGACAGGCTGCCTACGAGCAGTACTTC. Translated, it gives CASSEGLGQAAYEQYF.

This chain uses TRBV27 with TRBJ1-2, with TRBD1 matching 9 bases. The junction had 8 bases not matched to a gene; V was cut back by 3 bases and J by 0 bases. There are 17 residues in the CDR3. CDR1 and CDR2 from the germline V gene are MNHEY and SMNVEV (reference sequence). The CDR3 is CASSLKQGALANYGYTF. The CDR3, as DNA: TGTGCCAGCAGTTTGAAACAGGGGGCTCTAGCTAACTATGGCTACACCTTC.

The rearrangement joins TRBV28 to TRBJ2-1; TRBD2 might be the D (5 bases). Germline V gene data show CDR1 as MDHEN and CDR2 as SYDVKM. This CDR3 contains 16 residues. V was pared by 5 bases and J by 5 bases, with 19 bases between. CDR3 loop: CASSPGSGSRHNEQFF. CDR3 sequence (DNA): TGTGCCAGCAGTCCGGGGAGCGGTAGCCGCCACAATGAGCAGTTCTTC.

V is TRBV6-1 and J is TRBJ1-2; 8 positions match TRBD1. Germline V lookup: CDR1 MNHNS, CDR2 SASEGT. The trim removed 7 bases at V and 0 bases at J, leaving 7 bases unmatched. CDR3 length equals 15 residues. The CDR3 coding sequence is TGTGCCAGCAAGCCGGACAGGGTAGCTAACTATGGCTACACCTTC. Its translation: CASKPDRVANYGYTF.